The clone carrying this TCR beta chain showed up just a few times. Its target is unknown. The entry originates in a study of HIV-infected patients and healthy controls. General study results and limits: Healthy controls carried many MAIT alpha-chain CDR3s, while HIV+ repertoires had few.

Alpha and beta constant-region primers primed reverse transcription of about 500 ng RNA. Each of the alpha and beta chains got its own library through chain-specific third strand synthesis with indices. Via MiXCR, TCRdb re-called the 5' RACE reads, giving one row per CDR3 protein. The sample contains some 8,900 distinct CDR3 sequences, about 8.4% of which appear only once. V lost 8 bases to trimming and J lost 7 bases; unmatched junction nucleotides: 15. Germline V gene sequence: CDR1 MRHNA, CDR2 SNTAGT. This CDR3 is built from 16 residues. Roughly three months, about 14 weeks, into antiretroviral therapy, follow-up blood was collected. Whole blood was used without fractionation, so all unsorted peripheral T cells were included.

The sample here was blood, taken during antiretroviral therapy. The TCR originated in an adult with HIV infection. The chain links TRBV6-4 to TRBJ2-1, with TRBD2 identical over 9 bases. In nucleotides, the CDR3 is TGTGCCAGCGCAAAAATAGCGGGAGCCCCTTCGAATGAGCAGTTCTTC. Protein: CASAKIAGAPSNEQFF.